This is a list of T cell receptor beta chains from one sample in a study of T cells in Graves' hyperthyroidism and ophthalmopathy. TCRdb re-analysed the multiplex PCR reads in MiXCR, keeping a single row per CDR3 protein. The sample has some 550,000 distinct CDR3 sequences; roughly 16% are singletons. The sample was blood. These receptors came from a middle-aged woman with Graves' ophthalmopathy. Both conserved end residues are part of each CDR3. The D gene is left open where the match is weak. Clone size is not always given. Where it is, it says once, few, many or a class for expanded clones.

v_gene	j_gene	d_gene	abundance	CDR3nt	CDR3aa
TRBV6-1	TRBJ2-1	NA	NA	TGTGCCAGCAGTGAAAGTCTGGGGCCTGGGTACAATGAGCAGTTCTTC	CASSESLGPGYNEQFF
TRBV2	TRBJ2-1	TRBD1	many	TGTGCCAGCAGTGAAGCTGGGACAGGGTACAATGAGCAGTTCTTC	CASSEAGTGYNEQFF
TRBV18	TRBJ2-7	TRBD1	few	TGTGCCAGCTCAGTCGGGGGACAGGGGGCTTTCGAGCAGTACTTC	CASSVGGQGAFEQYF
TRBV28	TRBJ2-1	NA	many	TGTGCCAGCAGCCCCCGGGGTTACAATGAGCAGTTCTTC	CASSPRGYNEQFF
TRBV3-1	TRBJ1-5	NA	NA	TGTGCCAGCAGCCCAGGGCGGCAGTATCAGCCCCAGCATTTT	CASSPGRQYQPQHF
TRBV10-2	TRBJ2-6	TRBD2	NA	TGCGCCAGCAGTCCTCTAGCGGGAGCTGGGGCCAACGTCCTGACTTTC	CASSPLAGAGANVLTF
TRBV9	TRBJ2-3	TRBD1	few	TGTGCCAGCAGCGTAGCCCGGACAGGGAGCACAGATACGCAGTATTTT	CASSVARTGSTDTQYF
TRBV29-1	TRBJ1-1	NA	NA	TGCAGCGCAGCGGACAATATGAACACTGAAGCTTTCTTT	CSAADNMNTEAFF
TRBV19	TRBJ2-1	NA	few	TGTGCCAGTAGCCGACCCGGGACCTACAATGAGCAGTTCTTC	CASSRPGTYNEQFF
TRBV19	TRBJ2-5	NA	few	TGTGCCAGTAGACCTGACGTTAGTGGGGAGACCCAGTACTTC	CASRPDVSGETQYF
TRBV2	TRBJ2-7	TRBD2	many	TGTGCCACCCGGACTAGCGGGAGATACGAGCAGTACTTC	CATRTSGRYEQYF
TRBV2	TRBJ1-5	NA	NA	TGTGCCAGCAGTGACGAGGGGAATCGTCAGCCCCAGCATTTT	CASSDEGNRQPQHF
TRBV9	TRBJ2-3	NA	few	TGTGCCAGCAGCGTTTTTGCGGGGCTCGGAAATACGCAGTATTTT	CASSVFAGLGNTQYF
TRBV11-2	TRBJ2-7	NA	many	TGTGCCAGCAGCGCCTACCGCCGGGCGGCGTCCTACGAGCAGTACTTC	CASSAYRRAASYEQYF
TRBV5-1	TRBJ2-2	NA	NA	TGCGCCAGCAGCACAGCAGCCGACACCGGGGAGCTGTTTTTT	CASSTAADTGELFF
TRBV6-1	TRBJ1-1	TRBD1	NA	TGTGCCAGCAGTGGACCGGGACAGAACACTGAAGCTCTCTTT	CASSGPGQNTEALF
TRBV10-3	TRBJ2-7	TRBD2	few	TGTGCCACCGGGGGGGTGGTCGAGCAGTACTTC	CATGGVVEQYF
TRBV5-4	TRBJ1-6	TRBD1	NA	TGTGCCAGCAGCGTACAGGGGCTTTATAATTCACCCCTCCACTTT	CASSVQGLYNSPLHF